The sequence of this TCR beta chain was determined in a study of CD8 T cells in Susac syndrome (dated by TCRdb to between 2018 and 2021). About the full investigation: The study used repertoire sequencing to test whether antigen drove CD8+ T cell activation and differentiation in Susac syndrome. CD8+ T cell repertoire clonality was compared between some 13 healthy donors, approximately 14 Susac syndrome patients and some 15 multiple sclerosis patients. Study-wide conclusions, independent of this receptor: The TCR sequencing and HLA analysis was acknowledged to have included a relatively small number of individuals.

The CDR3 sequence holds 15 residues, the cysteine and phenylalanine included. Only the CDR3 DNA is retained, 45 bases long and in frame from the first base. V loses 4 bases of germline sequence and J loses 4 bases, and the interval between the two ends is 13 bases. CDR1 SGHVS and CDR2 FNYEAQ were looked up in the germline V gene. Peripheral blood CD8+ and CD4+ T cells from healthy donors, Susac syndrome patients and multiple sclerosis patients were profiled using high-throughput TCR beta sequencing. The multiple sclerosis controls were treatment-naive patients whose relapsing-remitting disease, either stable or active, fulfilled the revised McDonald criteria. Bulk CD8+ and CD4+ T cells were purified magnetically by negative isolation, whereas CD8+ TEMRA cells were enriched by FACS. Blood was drawn into EDTA tubes, processed within 24 hours, and PBMCs were isolated by density gradient centrifugation. PBMCs intended for TCR sequencing were cryopreserved in liquid nitrogen and thawed later in a water bath at 37 degrees C. Purity of sorted or isolated CD4+, CD8+ and CD8+ TEMRA cells was at least 90%.

A remark on this clonotype: This clone's antigen is unknown. Qualities for individual bases were not recorded, and no much larger clone is one base off.

RNA was extracted using the RNeasy kit, and roughly 0.5 to 1 ug of the RNA was reverse transcribed with random hexamers. TCR beta CDR3 regions were amplified with the immunoSEQ multiplex PCR assay covering 54 Vbeta and 13 Jbeta segments. PCR amplification bias was corrected using a synthetic template baseline for primer optimization and computational correction. In the original analysis: Only productive sequences were kept, with reads annotated to V, D and J genes according to IMGT and analyzed in immunoSEQ Analyzer. Clonality was calculated as one minus the Shannon entropy normalized by log2 of the number of productive unique sequences. For each patient and control, public and private clones were evaluated within the 100 most prevalent clones. Susac-specific clones were defined as absent from healthy and MS cohorts, over a thousand published viral clones and other ImmuneACCESS disease sequences. Clones were called with MiXCR by TCRdb after fastp trimmed the public reads at Q25, and only in-frame beta chains were retained. Identical CDR3 proteins give one entry, which carries the most common genes and DNA. The V and J calls shown here were made by TCRdb, not taken from the authors' results. Recorded for this sample are about 180,000 distinct CDR3 sequences; approximately 95% of them occurred a single time. The ten largest clones represent about 0.15% of the sample.

This receptor was obtained from a human donor with multiple sclerosis. The V and J segments used are TRBV7-6 and TRBJ2-2; matching of 6 bases hints at TRBD2 as the D gene. What was sequenced was CD8+ T cells from PBMCs. CDR3 sequence: CASSSSGELTGELFF. The DNA sequence is as follows: TGTGCCAGCAGCTCTTCGGGGGAACTCACCGGGGAGCTGTTTTTT.